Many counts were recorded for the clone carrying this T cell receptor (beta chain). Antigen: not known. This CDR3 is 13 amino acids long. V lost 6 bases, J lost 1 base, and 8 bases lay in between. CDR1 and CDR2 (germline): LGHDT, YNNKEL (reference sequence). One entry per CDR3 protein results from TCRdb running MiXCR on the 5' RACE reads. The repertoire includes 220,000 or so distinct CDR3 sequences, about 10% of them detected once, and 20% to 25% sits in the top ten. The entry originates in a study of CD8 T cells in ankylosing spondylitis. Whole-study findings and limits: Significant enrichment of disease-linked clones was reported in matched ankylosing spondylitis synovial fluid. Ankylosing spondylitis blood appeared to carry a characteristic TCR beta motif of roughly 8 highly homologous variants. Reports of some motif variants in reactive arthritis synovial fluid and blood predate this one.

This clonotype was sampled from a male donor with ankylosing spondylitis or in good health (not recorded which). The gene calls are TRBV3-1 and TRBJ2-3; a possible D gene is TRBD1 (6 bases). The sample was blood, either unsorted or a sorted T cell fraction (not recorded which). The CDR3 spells CASRGGGTDTQYF. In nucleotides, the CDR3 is TGTGCCAGCAGAGGGGGTGGCACAGATACGCAGTATTTT.